This entry features one TCR beta chain sequence. Its antigen is not yet known. One base away there is no much larger clone; base qualities are not given. Enrolling through a virtual design, the prospective study's participants ranged in age from roughly 18 to 89 years and lived across about two dozen United States geographic areas. To assign participants to cohorts, the prospective study relied on clinical history that participants themselves reported in a screening survey and a study questionnaire. ImmuneRACE Cohort 3 recovered participants were defined by two consecutive negative NP/OP PCR tests, healthcare professional clearance, or symptom resolution. Mobile phlebotomists in the prospective study collected whole blood, serum and a nasopharyngeal or oropharyngeal swab from every participant. Prospective study participants could optionally give additional blood draws and questionnaires over a roughly two-month period. Before DNA extraction, blood samples from the prospective study were shipped at room temperature or frozen.

The immunoSEQ Assay, a bias-controlled multiplex PCR, was used to amplify TCRbeta CDR3 regions from genomic DNA. Regarding the original processing steps: The number of nucleated cells in each sample was estimated from the amplification of reference gene primers within the assay. Sequence reads were collapsed and filtered to measure the absolute abundance of every unique TCRbeta CDR3 rearrangement. For each sample, productive Simpson clonality was calculated as the square root of Simpson's diversity index over productive rearrangements. The clones in this table, taken by TCRdb from immuneACCESS, are in-frame only. Not every clone is retained; where verified, under half of the shortfall comes from an unresolved V gene, and the cause of the rest is unknown. V, J and clone size are those of that table, while D and trimming were read from the DNA. This sample has about 370,000 clones in its table, and around 89% of those were observed once. The ten largest clonotypes hold around 1% of the sample.

The data were taken from a study of blood T cell repertoires in COVID-19 (TCRdb year 2020). Broadly, across the study: The collaborator samples originated in the United States, Italy and Spain and spanned the acute and convalescent phases of COVID-19. The prospective study material was composed of cDNA or gDNA derived from T cells, B-cell-depleted T cells, or PBMCs. Deeply sampled blood TCRbeta repertoires from subjects exposed to, actively infected with, or recovered from COVID-19 were included in the dataset. The repertoires were released in a freely available public database meant as a resource for research on the immune response to SARS-CoV-2. The samples were drawn from two sources: the first 160 participants of the ongoing ImmuneRACE study, and fewer than 1,500 subjects contributed by 6 global collaborators. A de-identified subject ID, COVID-19 status, age in years and sex were almost always included in the sample metadata. HLA class I and class II types, where available, came from metadata supplied by the sample provider rather than from assay-based typing. Overall study results and their limits: The quantity of clinical and demographic metadata differed by source and by participant and was supplied without curation.

The junction shows trimming of 2 bases on V and 6 bases on J, plus 7 bases between the germline ends. From the cysteine up to the phenylalanine, the CDR3 has a length of 12 residues. The sequence is cut down to CDR3 DNA, 36 bases in frame from base 1. For CDR1 and CDR2, the germline V gene lists SGHDT and YYEEEE. Source material: PBMCs or T cells enriched from blood (not recorded which). The receptor comes from a man younger than 35 who had recovered from COVID-19. The rearranged segments are TRBV5-6 and TRBJ2-3; no confident D gene assignment can be made. The sequenced DNA: TGTGCCAGCAGCTTTTTGAGGGATACGCAGTATTTT. It translates as CASSFLRDTQYF.